Below are 10 T cell receptor beta chains sequenced from a single sample in a study of blood T cell repertoires in COVID-19. Profiled with immunoSEQ multiplex PCR; TCRdb holds only in-frame clones, not every one. Of roughly 150,000 clones listed, around nine tenths are singletons. Sequencing was done on a sample of peripheral blood. Receptor source: a human donor in a cohort sampled during active COVID-19.

The rearrangement joins TRBV2 to TRBJ1-4; the match to TRBD1 covers 9 bases. The CDR3 is 14 amino acids. The germline V gene encodes CDR1 SNHLY and CDR2 FYNNEI. Trimming took 6 bases from V and 7 from J; bases not matched to a gene: 6. The DNA for the CDR3 is TGTGCCAGCAGGGGGGGACAGGGTGCTGAAAAACTGTTTTTT. This encodes CASRGGQGAEKLFF.

V usage is TRBV28 and J usage is TRBJ1-5; D not resolved. Trimming left V 5 bases short and J 3 bases short, with 8 bases between. The CDR3 runs to 13 residues. Germline CDR1 and CDR2: MDHEN and SYDVKM. Here the CDR3 reads CASSIQNNQPQHF. CDR3 DNA sequence: TGTGCCAGCAGTATACAGAACAATCAGCCCCAGCATTTT.

CDR3 amino acids: CASSYTDRLLGEQYF. Written as DNA, the CDR3 is TGTGCCAGCAGTTACACGGACAGACTCCTAGGGGAGCAGTACTTC. The V and J genes are TRBV6-6 and TRBJ2-7, with D tentatively TRBD1 (6 bases). The CDR3 loop spans 15 amino acids. The V and J ends lost 2 bases and 7 bases respectively, with 18 bases between them. Germline CDR1 reads MNHNY; CDR2 reads SVGAGI (reference sequence).

The V call is TRBV18, the J call TRBJ2-1, with TRBD2 identical over 12 bases. From germline, CDR1 is KGHSH and CDR2 LQKENI. Trimming at V came to 4 bases and at J to 8 bases, leaving 9 bases not matched to a gene. This CDR3 is built from 16 residues. The CDR3 here is CASSRGLAGSDDEQFF. CDR3 sequence (DNA): TGTGCCAGCTCACGTGGACTAGCGGGATCGGACGATGAGCAGTTCTTC.

This chain links TRBV6-6 with TRBJ2-2, with D perhaps matching TRBD2 (5 bases). Germline V gives CDR1 MNHNY, CDR2 SVGAGI (reference sequence). With 1 base removed from V and 8 bases from J, the gap between germline ends came to 14 bases. The CDR3 has 15 amino acids. The CDR3 region has the DNA TGTGCCAGCAGTTACTTGGGAGCCGGGCGGGGGGAGCTGTTTTTT. This sequence encodes CASSYLGAGRGELFF.

V gene TRBV5-4 combines with J gene TRBJ2-7; 15 nucleotides agree with TRBD2. J lost 0 bases, V lost 4 bases, and 5 bases had no gene match. This CDR3 contains 17 residues. The germline gives CDR1 SGHNT, CDR2 YYREEE (reference sequence). For the CDR3, the DNA is TGTGCCAGCAGCCGCGGGGGACTAGCGGGAGGCTCCTACGAGCAGTACTTC. It translates to CASSRGGLAGGSYEQYF.

J is TRBJ1-1 and V is TRBV6-5; a weak D match, TRBD1 (6 bases). The CDR3 totals 14 residues. V gave up 4 bases and J gave up 7 bases, with 16 bases separating them. Germline V gene data show CDR1 as MNHEY and CDR2 as SVGAGI. In DNA, the CDR3 is TGTGCCAGCAGTTTCCAGACAGGACCGGATGAAGCTTTCTTT. Translation gives CASSFQTGPDEAFF.

The CDR3 region is CASSQDIWTGDGYTF. In nucleotides, the CDR3 is TGTGCCAGCAGCCAAGATATTTGGACAGGGGATGGCTACACCTTC. V usage is TRBV14 and J usage is TRBJ1-2; 9 bases are shared with TRBD1. Germline V gives CDR1 SGHDN, CDR2 FVKESK. The CDR3 totals 15 residues. Trimming took 0 bases from V and 6 from J; bases not matched to a gene: 5.

V and J are TRBV2 and TRBJ1-5; no firm D call. This CDR3 is built from 15 residues. Trimming took 6 bases from V and 0 from J, leaving 12 bases between them. Germline loops: CDR1 SNHLY, CDR2 FYNNEI. This chain's CDR3 is CASSPSEYSNQPQHF. The CDR3 region has the DNA TGTGCCAGCAGCCCTTCGGAGTATAGCAATCAGCCCCAGCATTTT.

There are a few counts of this clone. The chain joins TRBV12-3 or TRBV12-4 to TRBJ1-6; the D is unclear. The CDR3 runs 13 residues. Trimming took off 3 bases at V and 10 bases at J, with 10 bases between the two ends. The CDR3 loop reads CASSFNSQSPLHF. In nucleotides, the CDR3 is TGTGCCAGCAGTTTTAACAGTCAGTCACCCCTCCACTTT.